One and the same sample provided the 11 T cell receptor beta chains below, sequenced in a study of blood T cell repertoires in COVID-19. Repertoires were generated with immunoSEQ multiplex PCR, while TCRdb's copy carries only in-frame clones and drops some. The sample consists of a few hundred thousand clones, roughly 90% of them appearing once. Sequenced material: peripheral blood. The receptors derive from a woman aged 55 to 70 with COVID-19, enrolled during active disease.

This chain uses TRBV12-3 or TRBV12-4 with TRBJ2-5; TRBD2 aligns across 7 bases. The V and J ends lost 6 bases and 4 bases, in that order; junction bases with no gene match: 5. This CDR3 has 13 residues. The CDR3 DNA follows: TGTGCCAGCAGCCAACTAGCGAGAGAGACCCAGTACTTC. Its translation: CASSQLARETQYF.

Worth noting for this clone: The junction departs from germline at one end; a sequencing error may be responsible. Additional DNA sequences in this sample encode the identical CDR3. The gene calls are TRBV6-5 and TRBJ1-1; no clear D. This CDR3 is built from 13 residues. CDR1 is MNHEY, CDR2 SVGAGI, per germline. The CDR3 loop is CASSKAPGTGAFF. CDR3 DNA: TGTGCCAGCAGCAAAGCCCCAGGTACTGGAGCTTTCTTT.

The CDR3 reads CASTSSGFYGYTF. In nucleotides, the CDR3 is TGTGCCAGCACCTCTTCGGGATTCTATGGCTACACCTTC. V is TRBV5-6 and J is TRBJ1-2; D remains ambiguous. Germline lookup yields CDR1 SGHDT and CDR2 YYEEEE. This CDR3 is built from 13 residues. V was shortened by 6 bases and J by 4 bases, with 13 bases between the two germline ends. Supplemented by reference TRBV5-6 and TRBJ1-2, the full variable domain reads DAGVTQSPTHLIKTRGQQVTLRCSPKSGHDTVSWYQQALGQGPQFIFQYYEEEERQRGNFPDRFSGHQFPNYSSELNVNALLLGDSALYLCASTSSGFYGYTFGSGTRLTVV.

Concerning this clone itself: This could be a read error, since a much larger clone is one nucleotide away. This chain links TRBV19 with TRBJ2-2; D is possibly TRBD2 (7 bases). The CDR3 contains 18 residues. V was clipped by 11 bases and J by 0 bases, with 25 bases between them. Looked up from germline, CDR1 is LNHDA and CDR2 is SQIVND (reference sequence). The CDR3 sequence is CAPDATPGAGANTGELFF. The CDR3 region has the DNA TGTGCCCCCGACGCGACCCCGGGGGCGGGGGCGAACACCGGGGAGCTGTTTTTT.

The gene calls are TRBV7-2 and TRBJ2-3; D perhaps matches TRBD1 (5 bases). Per the germline V gene, CDR1 is SGHTA and CDR2 is FQGNSA. The CDR3 sequence is 13 residues long. V lost 1 base and J 3 bases, leaving 5 bases between the germline ends. The CDR3 DNA is TGTGCCAGCAGCTTAGAGGGGACAGATACGCAGTATTTT. Amino acid sequence: CASSLEGTDTQYF.

The V call is TRBV5-6, the J call TRBJ2-1; 8 nucleotides agree with TRBD1. The CDR3 contains 15 residues. V trimming: 6 bases; J trimming: 4 bases; junction bases outside the gene matches: 9. Germline values: CDR1 SGHDT, CDR2 YYEEEE. In DNA, the CDR3 is TGTGCCAGCACCGGGGCCGGGACAGGTTACAATGAGCAGTTCTTC. Its protein is CASTGAGTGYNEQFF.

The rearrangement joins TRBV3-1 (or the pseudogene TRBV3-2) to TRBJ2-7; perhaps TRBD1 as D (7 bases). With 2 bases removed from V and 4 bases from J, the gap between germline ends came to 18 bases. The length of the CDR3 is 16 residues. CDR1 and CDR2 (germline): LGHDT, YNNKEL (reference sequence). CDR3 DNA: TGTGCCAGCAGCCAAAACTACGGGCAGGGGGGTTACGAGCAGTACTTC. Protein sequence: CASSQNYGQGGYEQYF.

This chain joins TRBV6-5 and TRBJ1-2; D gene ambiguous. The CDR3 loop spans 14 amino acids. With 6 bases removed from V and 4 bases from J, the gap between germline ends came to 15 bases. Germline loops: CDR1 MNHEY, CDR2 SVGAGI. The chain's CDR3 is CASSPSASLYGYTF. CDR3 coding DNA: TGTGCCAGCAGCCCGTCAGCGTCCCTCTATGGCTACACCTTC.

The rearrangement uses TRBV6-5 and TRBJ2-1, with 7 positions matching TRBD1. The CDR3 consists of 15 residues. The trim removed 6 bases at V and 0 bases at J, leaving 5 bases unmatched. CDR1 is MNHEY and CDR2 is SVGAGI in the germline V gene. Written as DNA, the CDR3 is TGTGCCAGCAGGGAGGACAGGAGCTCCTACAATGAGCAGTTCTTC. It yields the protein CASREDRSSYNEQFF.

This clone appeared a single time. As DNA, the CDR3 is TGTGCCAGCAGCGCGGGCGGGACGCGAGAGACCCAGTACTTC. It codes for CASSAGGTRETQYF. This chain joins TRBV9 and TRBJ2-5; a weak D match, TRBD2 (6 bases). This CDR3 is 14 amino acids long. Germline assignment: CDR1 SGDLS and CDR2 YYNGEE. V dropped 3 bases and J dropped 4 bases, with 13 bases sitting between them.

This rearrangement joins TRBV7-2 to TRBJ1-1; a weak D match, TRBD1 (5 bases). This CDR3 has 14 amino acids. Trimming took off 3 bases at V and 10 bases at J, with 18 bases between the two ends. CDR1 and CDR2 (germline): SGHTA, FQGNSA. The CDR3 sequence is CASSLLGLGGVAFF. CDR3 coding DNA: TGTGCCAGCAGCTTGCTGGGGCTCGGCGGGGTAGCTTTCTTT.